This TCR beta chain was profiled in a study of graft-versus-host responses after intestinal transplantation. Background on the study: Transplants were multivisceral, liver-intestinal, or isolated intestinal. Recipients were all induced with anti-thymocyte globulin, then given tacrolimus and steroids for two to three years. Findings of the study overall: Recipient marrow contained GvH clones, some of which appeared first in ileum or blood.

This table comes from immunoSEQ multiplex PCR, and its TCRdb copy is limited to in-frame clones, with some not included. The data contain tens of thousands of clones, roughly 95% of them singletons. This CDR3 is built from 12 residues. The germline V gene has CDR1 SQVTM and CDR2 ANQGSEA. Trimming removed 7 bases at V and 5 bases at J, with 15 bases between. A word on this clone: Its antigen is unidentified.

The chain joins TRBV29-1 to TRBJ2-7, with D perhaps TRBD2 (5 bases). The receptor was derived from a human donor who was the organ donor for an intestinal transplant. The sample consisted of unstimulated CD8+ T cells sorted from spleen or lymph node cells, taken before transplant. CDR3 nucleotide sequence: TGCAGCGCCAGGTCTAGCTGGGACGAGCAGTACTTC. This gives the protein CSARSSWDEQYF.